This paragraph reports one TCR beta chain. Its antigen is unknown. The record has no base qualities; no much larger clone is one base away. This entry comes from a study of blood T cell repertoires in COVID-19 (dated by TCRdb to 2018 to 2020). In terms of the full investigation: Samples covering the acute and convalescent phases of COVID-19 were provided by collaborators in the United States, Italy and Spain. The material from the prospective study consisted of cDNA or gDNA derived from T cells, B-cell-depleted T cells, or PBMCs. Deeply sampled blood TCRbeta repertoires from subjects exposed to, actively infected with, or recovered from COVID-19 were included in the dataset. The repertoires were released in a freely available public database meant as a resource for research on the immune response to SARS-CoV-2. Samples came from the ongoing ImmuneRACE study (first 160 participants) plus 1,254 subjects from 6 global collaborators. Nearly every sample came with metadata listing a de-identified subject ID, COVID-19 status, age in years and sex. Where available, HLA class I and class II types were taken from metadata supplied by the sample provider and were not determined by assay-based typing. The full study reports these points: The amount of clinical and demographic metadata varied by source and participant and was provided uncurated.

In the germline V gene, CDR1 corresponds to MDHEN and CDR2 to SYDVKM. Reading from cysteine to phenylalanine, the CDR3 counts 16 amino acids. Only the CDR3 region is kept as DNA, spanning 48 bases read in frame from base 1. Cut back by 6 bases and 5 bases, the V and J ends lie 20 bases apart. Collaborating institutions collected whole blood in K2EDTA tubes following their own protocols. For TCRbeta analysis, collaborators shipped samples as frozen whole blood, isolated PBMCs, or DNA extracted from either of those sample types. The immunoSEQ Assay, a bias-controlled multiplex PCR, was used to amplify TCRbeta CDR3 regions from genomic DNA. The study's own analysis went as follows. Within the assay, amplification of reference gene primers was used to estimate how many nucleated cells each sample contained. Sequence reads were collapsed and filtered to measure the absolute abundance of every unique TCRbeta CDR3 rearrangement. For each sample, productive Simpson clonality was calculated by taking the square root of Simpson's diversity index across productive rearrangements. In TCRdb, the immuneACCESS table is reduced to in-frame sequences with V and J assigned. These tables do not hold every clone; where another copy was compared, an unresolved V gene accounts for under half, and the others remain unexplained. V and J calls and clone size follow that table, whereas D and trimming were derived from the DNA. The sample table holds about 140,000 clones, of which about 83% were seen once. The leading ten clones occupy around 8.3% of the sample.

Sequencing was carried out using peripheral blood. The rearrangement combines TRBV28 with TRBJ2-1, with a weak D call of TRBD2 (5 bases match). This TCR was recovered from a woman aged 50 to 65 with active or convalescent COVID-19. The CDR3 here reads CASRSPIRDIDNEQFF. The DNA reads TGTGCCAGCAGGTCACCAATCCGGGATATCGACAATGAGCAGTTCTTC.